This TCR beta chain was sequenced in a study of regulatory dendritic cells for organ transplantation. Allogeneic regulatory or mature dendritic cells were co-cultured for less than six days with CFSE-labeled sorted T cells at 1:10. Memory T cells were CD45RO+, naive were CD45RA+, sorted by FACS. Germline V gene data show CDR1 as GTSNPN and CDR2 as SVGIG (reference sequence). The CDR3 is 12 amino acids. V was shortened by 1 base and J by 3 bases, with 3 bases between the two germline ends. Some clones are missing from TCRdb's copy, which holds only in-frame ones; the method was immunoSEQ multiplex PCR. The top ten hold 3% to 4% of the sample, which has about 17,000 clones, more than 60% seen once. Note on this clone: What it recognizes is unknown.

The sequenced sample was memory CD4+ T cells from blood cultured with regulatory dendritic cells. The sample's subset: CD45RO+ memory T cells. The receptor was derived from a human donor in good health. V usage is TRBV30 and J usage is TRBJ2-2; D not certain. The CDR3 loop is CAWSADTGELFF. The CDR3, as DNA: TGTGCCTGGAGTGCTGACACCGGGGAGCTGTTTTTT.